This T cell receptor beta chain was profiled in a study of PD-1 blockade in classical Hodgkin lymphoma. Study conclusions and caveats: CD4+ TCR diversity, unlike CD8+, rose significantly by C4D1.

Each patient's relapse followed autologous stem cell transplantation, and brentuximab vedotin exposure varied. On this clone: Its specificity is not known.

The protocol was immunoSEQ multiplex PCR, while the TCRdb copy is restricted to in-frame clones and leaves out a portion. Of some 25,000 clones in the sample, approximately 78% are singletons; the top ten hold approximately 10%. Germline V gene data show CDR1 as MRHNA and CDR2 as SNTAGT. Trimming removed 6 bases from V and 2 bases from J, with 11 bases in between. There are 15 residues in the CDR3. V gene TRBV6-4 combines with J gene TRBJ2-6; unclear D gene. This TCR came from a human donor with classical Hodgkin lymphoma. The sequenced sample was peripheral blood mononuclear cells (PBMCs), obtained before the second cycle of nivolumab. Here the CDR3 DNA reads TGTGCCAGCAGAGAGGAGCCGGCTGGGGCCAACGTCCTGACTTTC. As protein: CASREEPAGANVLTF.